This T cell receptor (beta chain) appears in the sequencing data of a study of T cell responses to AZD1222 COVID-19 vaccine. As to this clone: Its antigen is currently unknown.

Whole-study findings and limits: Repertoire sampling occurred only after the peak T cell response. Unmutated variant regions are reportedly the target of nearly half of TCRs that are spike-specific.

Some clones are missing from TCRdb's copy, which holds only in-frame ones; the method was immunoSEQ multiplex PCR. The profile shows approximately 150,000 clones, about 91% of them singletons. The sequenced sample was peripheral blood, obtained on day 0 of MenACWY control vaccination. The sequence was collected from an adult in good health.

CDR3 nucleotide sequence: TGTGCCTGGAGTGACTCGACAGTGAACACTGAAGCTTTCTTT. It is translated as CAWSDSTVNTEAFF. V is TRBV30 and J is TRBJ1-1; possibly TRBD1 for D (5 bases). The CDR3 contains 14 residues. Germline CDR1 and CDR2: GTSNPN and SVGIG (reference sequence). The V and J ends lost 1 base and 0 bases respectively, with 9 bases between them. The full variable domain, in which reference TRBV30 and TRBJ1-1 provide the parts outside the CDR3, is SQTIHQWPATLVQPVGSPLSLECTVEGTSNPNLYWYRQAAGRGLQLLFYSVGIGQISSEVPQNLSASRPQDRQFILSSKKLLLSDSGFYLCAWSDSTVNTEAFFGQGTRLTVV.